This TCR beta chain was sequenced during a study of cytomegalovirus exposure and HLA in healthy donors. Findings of the study overall: In a later analysis, TCR beta V- and J-gene trimming was associated with a missense DCLRE1C variant. Reportedly, HLA-A and HLA-B alleles of most subjects were accurately predicted from TCR beta. Associated with HLA alleles at 0.05 false discovery rate in a later analysis were 16,951 TCR beta sequences. Per a prior analysis, the majority of TCR beta V segments were productive roughly 90% or roughly 30% of the time.

The CDR3 is made up of 14 amino acids. V was cut by 1 base and J by 4 bases, with 10 bases left in between. CDR1 and CDR2 (germline): MNHEY, SVGAGI. Of note for this clone: Its antigen is unidentified.

PCR was performed using 60 Vbeta and 13 Jbeta primers. Clones were read by immunoSEQ multiplex PCR, and TCRdb kept only the in-frame ones, dropping some. This sample has around 140,000 clones; more than 75% occur once, and the top ten carry around 8.1%. The clonotype originates from a woman between 50 and 59 years old in good health and CMV-seropositive. This sequence joins TRBV6-5 and TRBJ1-2, with a weak D call TRBD1 (6 bases). Source material: PBMCs. The CDR3 DNA reads TGTGCCAGCAGTTACTTACAGGGTACCTATGGCTACACCTTC. Translated, it gives CASSYLQGTYGYTF.